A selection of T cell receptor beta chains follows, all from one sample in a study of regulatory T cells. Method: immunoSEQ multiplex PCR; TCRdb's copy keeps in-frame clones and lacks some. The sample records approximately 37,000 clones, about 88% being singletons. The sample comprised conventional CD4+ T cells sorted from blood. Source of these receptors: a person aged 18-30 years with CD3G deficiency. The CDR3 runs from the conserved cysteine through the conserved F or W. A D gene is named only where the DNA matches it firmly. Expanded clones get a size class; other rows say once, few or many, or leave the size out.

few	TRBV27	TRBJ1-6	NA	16	CASSSVRLRGRSPLHF	TGTGCCAGCAGTTCGGTACGTCTGAGGGGCAGGTCACCCCTCCACTTT
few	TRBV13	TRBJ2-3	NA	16	CASSQKRLGGQDTQYF	TGTGCCAGCAGCCAAAAGCGGCTTGGAGGTCAAGATACGCAGTATTTT
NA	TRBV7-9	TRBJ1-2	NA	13	CASSLQGVHGYTF	TGTGCCAGCAGCTTACAGGGAGTACATGGCTACACCTTC
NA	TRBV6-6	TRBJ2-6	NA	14	CASTLRSGANVLTF	TGTGCCAGCACCCTAAGGTCTGGGGCCAACGTCCTGACTTTC
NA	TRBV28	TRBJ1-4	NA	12	CASSPNGEKLFF	TGTGCCAGCAGCCCAAATGGCGAAAAACTGTTTTTT
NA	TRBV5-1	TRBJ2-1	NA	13	CASSLDGNEEQFF	TGCGCCAGCAGCTTGGATGGGAACGAGGAGCAGTTCTTC
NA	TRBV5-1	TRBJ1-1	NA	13	CASSLNWNTEAFF	TGCGCCAGCAGCTTAAACTGGAACACTGAAGCTTTCTTT
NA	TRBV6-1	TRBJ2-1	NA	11	CASGRNNEQFF	TGTGCCAGCGGACGGAACAATGAGCAGTTCTTC
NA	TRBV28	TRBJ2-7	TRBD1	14	CASGQTGGIYEQYF	TGTGCCAGCGGGCAGACAGGGGGCATCTACGAGCAGTACTTC
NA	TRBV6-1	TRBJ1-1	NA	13	CASSPALEAEAFF	TGTGCCAGCAGTCCGGCCCTAGAGGCTGAAGCTTTCTTT
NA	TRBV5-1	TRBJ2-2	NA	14	CASSESVNTGELFF	TGCGCCAGCAGCGAGTCTGTGAACACCGGGGAGCTGTTTTTT
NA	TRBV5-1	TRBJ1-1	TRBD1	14	CASSLEGAGTEAFF	TGCGCCAGCAGCTTGGAGGGGGCAGGGACTGAAGCTTTCTTT
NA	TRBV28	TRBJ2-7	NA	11	CASRGGYEQYF	TGTGCCAGCAGGGGGGGCTACGAGCAGTACTTC
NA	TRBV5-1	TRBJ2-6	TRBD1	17	CASSPTGGPSGANVLTF	TGCGCCAGCAGCCCCACAGGGGGTCCCTCTGGGGCCAACGTCCTGACTTTC
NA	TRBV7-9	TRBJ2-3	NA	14	CASSPGPSTDTQYF	TGTGCCAGCAGTCCAGGCCCCAGCACAGATACGCAGTATTTT
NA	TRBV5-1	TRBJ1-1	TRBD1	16	CASSLGDSGVNTEAFF	TGCGCCAGCAGCTTGGGGGACAGCGGAGTGAACACTGAAGCTTTCTTT